This T cell receptor beta chain emerged from a study of T cells in Graves' hyperthyroidism and ophthalmopathy. Across the whole study: Staff took peripheral blood when the initial diagnosis was made, before any treatment began.

Clinical symptoms, serum thyroxine, TRAb, thyroid ultrasound and orbital computed tomography established diagnosis. The CDR3 loop spans 14 amino acids. Germline V lookup: CDR1 MNHEY, CDR2 SMNVEV (reference sequence). The V end was cut by 3 bases, the J end by 5 bases, with 10 bases between. In this sample, this clonotype turned up many times. Antigen specificity is unknown. Regarding the study as a whole: A model built on 13 V-J features separated ophthalmopathy from stable hyperthyroidism. Most expanded thyroid clonotypes above 0.001 recurred in blood.

RNA transcripts yielded amplified TCR beta CDR3 regions. A set of HTBI primers served as the primers for a first-round RT-PCR of the TCR CDR3. TCRdb reprocessed the multiplex PCR reads via MiXCR and lists one record per CDR3 protein. The sample lists some 250,000 distinct CDR3 sequences; about 14% were seen once. This receptor was identified in a woman between 35 and 50 years old with Graves' hyperthyroidism that later progressed to Graves' ophthalmopathy. The V call is TRBV27, the J call TRBJ2-2; D gene unclear. The sequencing sample was made of blood. CDR3 sequence: CASSFRRPTGELFF. The CDR3 nucleotides are TGTGCCAGCAGTTTTCGGCGGCCAACCGGGGAGCTGTTTTTT.